What follows are 12 T cell receptor beta chains derived from one specimen sequenced in a study of cytomegalovirus exposure and HLA in healthy donors. The protocol was immunoSEQ multiplex PCR, while the TCRdb copy is restricted to in-frame clones and leaves out a portion. This table has roughly 200,000 clones, about 80% appearing once. Sequencing was performed on PBMCs. These receptors all come from a woman aged 18 to 35 in good health and CMV-seropositive.

J is TRBJ2-7 and V is TRBV4-1, with 7 positions matching TRBD2. There are 17 residues in the CDR3. Looked up from germline, CDR1 is MGHRA and CDR2 is YSYEKL. The trim removed 4 bases at V and 1 base at J, leaving 13 bases unmatched. The CDR3 is CASSPLFSGGTSYEQYF. CDR3 DNA: TGCGCCAGCAGCCCCCTTTTTTCCGGGGGGACGTCCTACGAGCAGTACTTC.

V usage is TRBV6-5 and J usage is TRBJ2-5, with 10 bases fitting TRBD2. The CDR3 is 15 residues long. Germline CDR1 reads MNHEY; CDR2 reads SVGAGI. V trimming: 1 base; J trimming: 4 bases; junction bases outside the gene matches: 3. The CDR3 region is CASSYWVAGGETQYF. The CDR3 nucleotides read TGTGCCAGCAGTTACTGGGTAGCGGGGGGAGAGACCCAGTACTTC.

This chain's CDR3 is CASSAGTGSLQPQHF. CDR3 sequence (DNA): TGTGCCAGCAGTGCCGGGACAGGGAGCCTCCAGCCCCAGCATTTT. This chain links TRBV6-5 with TRBJ1-5, with 9 bases fitting TRBD1. CDR1 is MNHEY, CDR2 SVGAGI, per germline. The J segment lost 7 bases and the V segment lost 5 bases, leaving 9 bases of the junction unmatched. This CDR3 spans 15 amino acids.

This rearrangement joins TRBV13 to TRBJ1-3, with D hard to call. Germline V CDR1 and CDR2: PRHDT, FYEKMQ (reference sequence). V lost 3 bases, J lost 4 bases, and 7 bases lay in between. The CDR3 runs to 13 residues. Written as DNA, the CDR3 is TGTGCCAGCAGCTTGGGCATAGGAAACACCATATATTTT. It specifies CASSLGIGNTIYF.

CDR3 in amino acids: CASSSQGGNEQFF. As DNA, the CDR3 is TGTGCCAGCAGCTCACAGGGAGGGAATGAGCAGTTCTTC. V usage is TRBV5-4 and J usage is TRBJ2-1; tentatively, D is TRBD2 (7 bases). Germline values: CDR1 SGHNT, CDR2 YYREEE (reference sequence). V lost 3 bases to trimming and J lost 7 bases, with 11 bases between them. The CDR3 length is 13 residues.

The gene calls are TRBV27 and TRBJ2-3; TRBD1 matches at 10 bases. The CDR3 is 16 residues long. Germline trimming cut 7 bases from V and 3 bases from J; bases unmatched to any gene: 10. Looked up from germline, CDR1 is MNHEY and CDR2 is SMNVEV (reference sequence). The CDR3 nucleotides are TGTGCCAGCACTCTAAGGTGGGACAGGGGAACAGATACGCAGTATTTT. As protein: CASTLRWDRGTDTQYF.

This sequence joins TRBV7-8 and TRBJ1-2; the match to TRBD1 covers 7 bases. CDR1 is SGHVS, CDR2 FQNEAQ, per germline. The CDR3 is 13 residues long. V dropped 1 base and J dropped 8; count of bases not matched to a gene: 4. CDR3 nucleotide sequence: TGTGCCAGCAGCTTAGAGGGGGCGCAGGGCTACACCTTC. Its protein is CASSLEGAQGYTF.

J is TRBJ1-2 and V is TRBV5-1; no definite D call. CDR3 length equals 14 residues. CDR1 and CDR2 from the germline V gene are SGHRS and YFSETQ. V lost 0 bases and J 2 bases, leaving 8 bases between the germline ends. This CDR3 reads CASSLEEGNYGYTF. Here the CDR3 DNA reads TGCGCCAGCAGCTTGGAGGAGGGAAACTATGGCTACACCTTC.

The V and J genes are TRBV2 and TRBJ2-3; TRBD1 might be the D (6 bases). Germline CDR1 is SNHLY and CDR2 is FYNNEI. The CDR3 length is 16 residues. The ends were cut back, 4 bases at V and 0 bases at J, with 14 bases in the middle. This CDR3 reads CASSGGDTLSTDTQYF. In nucleotides, the CDR3 is TGTGCCAGCAGTGGTGGGGACACGTTAAGCACAGATACGCAGTATTTT.

The V call is TRBV5-1, the J call TRBJ2-7; possibly TRBD2 for D (7 bases). Trimming removed 4 bases from V and 6 bases from J, with 17 bases in between. CDR1 is SGHRS, CDR2 YFSETQ, per germline. This CDR3 spans 14 amino acids. The CDR3 DNA follows: TGCGCCAGCAGCGATACCCCAGGGGAGGGCGAGCAGTACTTC. The encoded protein is CASSDTPGEGEQYF. The variable domain in full, completed from reference TRBV5-1 and TRBJ2-7, reads KAGVTQTPRYLIKTRGQQVTLSCSPISGHRSVSWYQQTPGQGLQFLFEYFSETQRNKGNFPGRFSGRQFSNSRSEMNVSTLELGDSALYLCASSDTPGEGEQYFGPGTRLTVT.

The rearrangement uses TRBV11-3 and TRBJ2-3; TRBD1 matches 7 bases. CDR3 length equals 13 residues. The germline V gene has CDR1 SGHNT and CDR2 YENEEA. Trimming cost V 5 bases and J 6 bases; bases outside gene matches: 5. For the CDR3, the DNA is TGTGCCAGCAGCATGACAGGGCTGGATACGCAGTATTTT. Protein product: CASSMTGLDTQYF.

This chain connects TRBV7-9 to TRBJ1-1; D not resolved. Trimming took off 1 base at V and 6 bases at J, with 12 bases between the two ends. Germline lookup yields CDR1 SEHNR and CDR2 FQNEAQ (reference sequence). The CDR3 is 14 amino acids. This CDR3 reads CASSLGPGGAEAFF. For the CDR3, the DNA is TGTGCCAGCAGCTTAGGACCCGGCGGGGCTGAAGCTTTCTTT.